These T cell receptor beta chains were read from a single sample in a study of tumor-infiltrating lymphocytes in primary liver carcinoma. Each CDR3 protein gets one entry after TCRdb re-called the multiplex PCR reads with MiXCR. The repertoire holds some 51,000 distinct CDR3 sequences, about 70% seen once, with approximately 25% in the top ten. Material for sequencing was liver tumor tissue from sampling region 3. Receptors were obtained from a man aged 35 to 55 with primary liver carcinoma and hepatitis B virus infection. Each CDR3 is given with its conserved first and last residue. A D gene is named only where the DNA matches it firmly. The size entry is marked missing in some rows and otherwise reads once, few, many or a size class.

V gene	clone size	D gene	J gene	CDR3 DNA	CDR3 protein
TRBV12-3/TRBV12-4	-	-	TRBJ1-3	TGTGCCAGCAGCCTACAGGGAACCGGAAGCACCATATATTTT	CASSLQGTGSTIYF
TRBV5-5	once	-	TRBJ2-3	TGTGCCAGCAACTATCTGGACAGAAGCACAGATACGCAATATTTT	CASNYLDRSTDTQYF
TRBV5-5	-	-	TRBJ1-2	TGTGCCAGCAGCTATATTCCGGACAGTTATGTCTACACCTTC	CASSYIPDSYVYTF
TRBV4-1	-	TRBD1	TRBJ2-3	TGCGCTAGCACCCAAGTCTATGGGACAGGGGGCACAGATACGCAGTATTTT	CASTQVYGTGGTDTQYF
TRBV2	-	-	TRBJ1-1	TGTGCCAGCAGTGAACAGGGCGGGAACACTGAAGCTTTCTTT	CASSEQGGNTEAFF
TRBV6-6	once	-	TRBJ1-6	TGTGCAAGCAGTGAAGGGGACGATTCACCCCTCCACTTT	CASSEGDDSPLHF
TRBV10-3	-	-	TRBJ2-1	TGTGCCATCAGTGAAGGGTCTCTGCAGTTTTTC	CAISEGSLQFF
TRBV7-3	few	TRBD1	TRBJ2-1	TGTGCCAGCAGCTTAAGGTCCCAGGGGGCAAACAATGAGCAGTTCTTC	CASSLRSQGANNEQFF
TRBV12-3/TRBV12-4	-	-	TRBJ1-2	-	CASSWGQGADGYTF
TRBV29-1	-	-	TRBJ2-5	TGCAGCGCCGTGCAGGGATGCTCATCTCAAGAGACCCAGTACTTC	CSAVQGCSSQETQYF
TRBV29-1	-	TRBD1	TRBJ2-1	TGCAGCGTAGCCGGGACAGGAGGTCTAGGGCAGTTCTTC	CSVAGTGGLGQFF
TRBV4-2	-	-	TRBJ1-2	TGTGCCAGCACCCAAGATGACGTAGACTATGGCTACACCTTC	CASTQDDVDYGYTF
TRBV14	many	TRBD1	TRBJ1-2	TGTGCCAGCAGCCAAGCGGGGGCCCTGGGACAGTTCTATGGCTACACCTTC	CASSQAGALGQFYGYTF
TRBV5-4	-	-	TRBJ2-3	TGTGCCAGCAACTTGGGTAATAGCCTATGGTTAGATACGCAGTATTTT	CASNLGNSLWLDTQYF
TRBV6-5	-	TRBD2	TRBJ2-7	TGTGCCGGGAGTTCTACGGGACTAGCGGGTGTTCAGGGCTCCTACGAGCAGTACTTC	CAGSSTGLAGVQGSYEQYF
TRBV6-1	many	TRBD1	TRBJ1-2	TGTGCCAGCAGCCCCCAAGGAGGACAGGGCTATGGCTACACCTTC	CASSPQGGQGYGYTF
TRBV4-1	-	-	TRBJ2-2	TGCGCCAGCAACCATGATACTTCGGGACTTTCCGGGGAGCTGTTTTTT	CASNHDTSGLSGELFF
TRBV11-1	-	TRBD2	TRBJ2-1	TGTGCTAGCAGCCTGGGACTAGCGAGCGAAGTTGACAATGAGCAGTTCTTC	CASSLGLASEVDNEQFF
TRBV10-3	-	TRBD2	TRBJ2-7	TGTGCAACCAGTGGGCTAGCGGACCACGAGCAGTACTTC	CATSGLADHEQYF
TRBV24-1	many	TRBD2	TRBJ2-5	TGTGCCACCGAACGTGCGGGAGAAGAGACCCAGTACTTC	CATERAGEETQYF
TRBV6-1	-	-	TRBJ2-7	TGTGCCAGAAGCCTCCGGGATAAGACCTACGAGCAGTACTTC	CARSLRDKTYEQYF
TRBV6-5	-	TRBD1	TRBJ1-6	TGTGTCAGCAGTTACTTTTCGGGAGGGGGCTCCTATAATCCACCCCTCCACTTT	CVSSYFSGGGSYNPPLHF
TRBV7-2	-	-	TRBJ2-7	TGTGCCAGCAGCTCGGGGGTATACGAGCAGTACTTC	CASSSGVYEQYF
TRBV11-2	-	TRBD1	TRBJ1-4	TGTGCCAGCACCGACAGGGTGGAGCAAGAAAAACCGTTTTTT	CASTDRVEQEKPFF
TRBV11-1	-	TRBD2	TRBJ2-2	TGTGCCAGCAGTTTAGACGCTGCGGCAGGGACTAGCGCCAGGGAGCTGTTTTTT	CASSLDAAAGTSARELFF
TRBV30	few	-	TRBJ1-1	TGTGCCTGGAGGCCTAAGGGGGGCACTGAAGCTTTCTTT	CAWRPKGGTEAFF
TRBV5-1	-	-	TRBJ2-5	TGTGCCAGCAGCCCAGTAGGGAAGACCCAGTACTTC	CASSPVGKTQYF
TRBV6-5	-	TRBD2	TRBJ2-7	TGTGTCAGCAGTCGGGGACTAGCGGGAGGCTTCGAGCAGTACTTC	CVSSRGLAGGFEQYF
TRBV4-1	medium-sized	-	TRBJ2-7	TGCGCCAGCAGAGGGACATCCTACGAGCAGTACTTC	CASRGTSYEQYF
TRBV6-5	-	-	TRBJ1-2	TGTGCCAGCATATACACCGCAGGGGAAAACTATGGTTACGCCTTC	CASIYTAGENYGYAF
TRBV7-9	-	TRBD1	TRBJ2-7	TGTGCCAGCAGCTTCAGAGGGGGCGAGTACGAGCAGTACTTC	CASSFRGGEYEQYF
TRBV4-1	-	-	TRBJ1-1	TGCGCCAGCAGCCTAGTGCTAACATGGGAAATGGAAGTTTTCTTT	CASSLVLTWEMEVFF
TRBV5-6	-	-	TRBJ2-7	TGTACCAGCAGCTTGAGGAGGGTTGGGCGATACGAGCAGTACTTC	CTSSLRRVGRYEQYF
TRBV30	few	-	TRBJ2-7	TGTGCCTGGACCCCGGACAGCCACTCCTACAAGCAGTACTTC	CAWTPDSHSYKQYF
TRBV5-4	-	TRBD1	TRBJ1-2	TGTGCCAACAGCTTGGCCGGACAGGGGAGGACTAACTATGGCTACACCTTC	CANSLAGQGRTNYGYTF
TRBV6-1	-	-	TRBJ1-2	TGTGCCAGCAATGTACGACCGTTCGAGGTAGCGAACTATGGCTACACCTTC	CASNVRPFEVANYGYTF
TRBV6-5	-	-	TRBJ2-6	TGTGCCAGCAGGGCGGGGGACAGATACGGGGCCAACGTCCTAACTTTC	CASRAGDRYGANVLTF
TRBV28	-	-	TRBJ1-2	TGTGCCAGCAATACCGGACCCGGAACAGCCAGTGGCTACACCTTC	CASNTGPGTASGYTF
TRBV11-2	-	-	TRBJ2-7	TGTGCAAGCAGCTTAACTAACACTGCCCACGAGCAGTACTTC	CASSLTNTAHEQYF
TRBV6-5	-	-	TRBJ2-7	TGTGCCAGCAGAACCACCCGGGACTTTGGTTCCTCCGAGCAGTACTTC	CASRTTRDFGSSEQYF
TRBV4-2	-	TRBD2	TRBJ2-7	TGTGCCAGCTGCGAACTAGCGGGAGGGTCCTCCTACGAGCAGTACTTC	CASCELAGGSSYEQYF
TRBV6-1	-	-	TRBJ2-2	TGTGCGAGCAGTGATCTTGGCCTCACCGGGGAACTGTTTTTT	CASSDLGLTGELFF
TRBV29-1	once	TRBD2	TRBJ2-2	TGCAGCCTTTGGCTAGCGGGAAAAGGGGAGCTGTTTTTT	CSLWLAGKGELFF
TRBV2	-	-	TRBJ2-5	TGTGCCAGCTGTCTTGCGGAAGAGACCCAGTACTTC	CASCLAEETQYF
TRBV11-2	-	-	TRBJ1-1	TGTGCCAGGAACCATCCGGGGTGGGGAGCTTTCTTC	CARNHPGWGAFF
TRBV18	-	TRBD2	TRBJ2-7	TGTGCCAGCTCACCCACCGGGGGGGGGCGGTCCTACGAGCAGTACTTC	CASSPTGGGRSYEQYF
TRBV7-8	many	-	TRBJ1-6	TGTGCCAGCAGCATCCAGGGGAGGGAGAATTCACCCCTCCACTTT	CASSIQGRENSPLHF
TRBV7-9	-	TRBD2	TRBJ2-1	TGTGCCAACAGCTTAGCGCCGGGGACTAGCGGTGGCAGCTCCTACAATGAGCAGTTCTTC	CANSLAPGTSGGSSYNEQFF
TRBV11-2	-	TRBD2	TRBJ2-7	TGTGCCAACAGCTTACACGTTGGACTAGCGGGAGGGGGGTACGAGCAGTACTTC	CANSLHVGLAGGGYEQYF
TRBV19	few	-	TRBJ1-4	TGTGCCAGTAGTCAGTTTGCAACTAATGAAAAACTGTTTTTT	CASSQFATNEKLFF
TRBV11-2	-	TRBD1	TRBJ2-7	TGTGCCAACAGCTTAGGAACCGGGACAGGTTACGAGCACTACTTC	CANSLGTGTGYEHYF
TRBV28	many	-	TRBJ2-7	TGTGCCAGTCTACCCCAGGGGTTCCCCTACGAGCAGTACTTC	CASLPQGFPYEQYF
TRBV11-2	-	-	TRBJ2-7	TGTGCCAGCAGTTCAGATTTCGAGACACCCAGCTCCTATGAGCAGTACTTC	CASSSDFETPSSYEQYF
TRBV6-5	-	-	TRBJ2-7	TGTGCCAGCAGTTACGCCTCGGACGGGGCAGGGGAGCAGTACTTC	CASSYASDGAGEQYF
TRBV5-8	many	-	TRBJ1-5	TGTGCCAGCAACTTGAAGGGGATCAGCCTCAATCAGCCCCAGCATTTT	CASNLKGISLNQPQHF
TRBV12-3/TRBV12-4	-	TRBD2	TRBJ2-7	TGTACCAGCACCGAAGCGGGACTGGCTTTTTACGAGCAGTACTTC	CTSTEAGLAFYEQYF
TRBV6-1	-	-	TRBJ1-5	TGTGCCAGCAGATTAGACAGGATTGACAATCAGCCCCAGCGTTTT	CASRLDRIDNQPQRF
TRBV28	-	-	TRBJ1-4	TGTGCCGGCAGTTTATCACAGCTGAATGAAAAACTGTTTTTT	CAGSLSQLNEKLFF
TRBV11-2	-	-	TRBJ2-7	TGTGCCAGCAGCTTAGCTGAAGGCCTTTACGAGCAGTACTTC	CASSLAEGLYEQYF
TRBV11-2	-	TRBD2	TRBJ2-7	TGTGCCAGCCAATATTCGGGAGGGGGCTACGAGCAGTACTTC	CASQYSGGGYEQYF